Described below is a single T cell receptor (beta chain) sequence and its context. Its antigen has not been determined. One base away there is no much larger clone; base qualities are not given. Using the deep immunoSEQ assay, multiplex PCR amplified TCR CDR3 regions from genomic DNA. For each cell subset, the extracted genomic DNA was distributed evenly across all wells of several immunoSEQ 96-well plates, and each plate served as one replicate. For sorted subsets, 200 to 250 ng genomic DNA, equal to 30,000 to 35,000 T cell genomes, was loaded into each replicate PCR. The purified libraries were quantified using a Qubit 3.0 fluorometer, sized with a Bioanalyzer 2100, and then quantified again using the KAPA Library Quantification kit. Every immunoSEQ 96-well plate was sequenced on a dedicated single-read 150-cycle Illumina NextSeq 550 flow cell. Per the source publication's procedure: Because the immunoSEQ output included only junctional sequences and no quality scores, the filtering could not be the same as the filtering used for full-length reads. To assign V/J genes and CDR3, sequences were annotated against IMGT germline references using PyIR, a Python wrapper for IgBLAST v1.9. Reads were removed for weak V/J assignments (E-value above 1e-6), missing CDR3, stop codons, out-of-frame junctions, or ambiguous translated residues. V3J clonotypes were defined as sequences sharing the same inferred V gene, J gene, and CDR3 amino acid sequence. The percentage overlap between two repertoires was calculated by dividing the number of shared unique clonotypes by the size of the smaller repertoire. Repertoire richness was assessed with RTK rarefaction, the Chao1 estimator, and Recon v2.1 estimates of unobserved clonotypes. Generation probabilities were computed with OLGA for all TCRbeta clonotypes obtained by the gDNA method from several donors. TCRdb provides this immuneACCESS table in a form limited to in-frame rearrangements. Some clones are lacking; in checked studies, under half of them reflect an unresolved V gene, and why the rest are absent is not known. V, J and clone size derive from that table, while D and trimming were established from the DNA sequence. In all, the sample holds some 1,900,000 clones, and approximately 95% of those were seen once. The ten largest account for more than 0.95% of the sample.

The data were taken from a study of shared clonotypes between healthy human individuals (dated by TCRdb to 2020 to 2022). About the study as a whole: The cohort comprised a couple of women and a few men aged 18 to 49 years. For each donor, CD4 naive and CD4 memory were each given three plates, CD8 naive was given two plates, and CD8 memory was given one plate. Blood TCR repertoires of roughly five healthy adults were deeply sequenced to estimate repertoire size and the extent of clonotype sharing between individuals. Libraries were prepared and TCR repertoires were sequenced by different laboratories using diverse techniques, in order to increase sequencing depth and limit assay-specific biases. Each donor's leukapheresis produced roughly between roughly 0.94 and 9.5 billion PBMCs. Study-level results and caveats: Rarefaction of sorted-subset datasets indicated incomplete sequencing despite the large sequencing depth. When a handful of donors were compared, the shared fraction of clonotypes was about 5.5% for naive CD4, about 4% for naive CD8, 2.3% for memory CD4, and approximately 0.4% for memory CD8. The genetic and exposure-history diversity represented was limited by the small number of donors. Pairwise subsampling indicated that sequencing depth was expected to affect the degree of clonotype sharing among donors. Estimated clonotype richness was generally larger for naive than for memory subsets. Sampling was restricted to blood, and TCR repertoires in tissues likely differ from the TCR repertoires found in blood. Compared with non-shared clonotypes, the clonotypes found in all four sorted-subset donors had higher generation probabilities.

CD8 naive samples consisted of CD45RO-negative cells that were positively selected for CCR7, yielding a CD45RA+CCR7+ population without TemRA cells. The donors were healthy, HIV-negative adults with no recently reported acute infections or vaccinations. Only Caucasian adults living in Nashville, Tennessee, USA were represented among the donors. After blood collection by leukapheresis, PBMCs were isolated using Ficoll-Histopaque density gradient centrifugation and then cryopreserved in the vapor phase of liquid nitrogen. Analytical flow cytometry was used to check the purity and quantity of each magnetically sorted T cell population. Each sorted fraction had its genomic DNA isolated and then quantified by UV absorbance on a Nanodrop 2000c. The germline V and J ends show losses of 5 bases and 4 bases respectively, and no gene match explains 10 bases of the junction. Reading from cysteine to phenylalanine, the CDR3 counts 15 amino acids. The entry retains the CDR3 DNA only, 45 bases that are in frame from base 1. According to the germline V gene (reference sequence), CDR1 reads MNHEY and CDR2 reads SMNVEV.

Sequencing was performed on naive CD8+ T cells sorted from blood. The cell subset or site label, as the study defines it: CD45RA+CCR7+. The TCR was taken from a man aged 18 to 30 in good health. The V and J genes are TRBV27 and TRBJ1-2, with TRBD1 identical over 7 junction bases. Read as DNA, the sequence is TGTGCCAGCAGTCCAACAGGGGATCAGAGCTATGGCTACACCTTC. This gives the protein CASSPTGDQSYGYTF.